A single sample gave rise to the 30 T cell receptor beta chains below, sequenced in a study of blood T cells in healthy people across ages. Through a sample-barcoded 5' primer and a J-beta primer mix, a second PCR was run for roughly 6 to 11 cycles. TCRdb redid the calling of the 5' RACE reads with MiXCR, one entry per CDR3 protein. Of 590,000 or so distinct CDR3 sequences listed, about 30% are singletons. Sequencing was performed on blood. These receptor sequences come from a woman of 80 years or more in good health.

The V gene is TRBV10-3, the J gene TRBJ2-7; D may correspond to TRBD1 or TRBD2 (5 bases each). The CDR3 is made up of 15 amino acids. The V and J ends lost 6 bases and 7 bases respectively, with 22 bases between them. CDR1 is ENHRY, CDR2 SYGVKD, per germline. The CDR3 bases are TGTGCCATCAGAACCGGGACCCTTTCTGGGAATGAGCAGTACTTC. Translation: CAIRTGTLSGNEQYF.

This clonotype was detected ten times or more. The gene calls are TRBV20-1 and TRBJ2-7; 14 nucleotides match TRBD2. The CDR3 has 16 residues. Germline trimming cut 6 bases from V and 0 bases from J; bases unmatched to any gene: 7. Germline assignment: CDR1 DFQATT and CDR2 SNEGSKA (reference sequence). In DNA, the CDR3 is TGCAGTGCCACGGGACTAGCGGGGGCCTACTCCTACGAGCAGTACTTC. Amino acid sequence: CSATGLAGAYSYEQYF.

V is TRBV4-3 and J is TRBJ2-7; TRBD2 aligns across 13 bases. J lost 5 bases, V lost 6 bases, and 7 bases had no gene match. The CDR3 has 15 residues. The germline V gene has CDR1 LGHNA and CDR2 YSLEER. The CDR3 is CASSWTSGRGDEQYF. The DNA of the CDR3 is TGCGCCAGCAGTTGGACTAGCGGGAGAGGTGACGAGCAGTACTTC.

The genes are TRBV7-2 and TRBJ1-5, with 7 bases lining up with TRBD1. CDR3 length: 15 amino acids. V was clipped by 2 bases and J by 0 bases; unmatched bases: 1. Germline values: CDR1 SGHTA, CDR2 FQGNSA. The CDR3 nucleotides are TGTGCCAGCAGCTTAAGGACAGGTAGCAATCAGCCCCAGCATTTT. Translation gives CASSLRTGSNQPQHF.

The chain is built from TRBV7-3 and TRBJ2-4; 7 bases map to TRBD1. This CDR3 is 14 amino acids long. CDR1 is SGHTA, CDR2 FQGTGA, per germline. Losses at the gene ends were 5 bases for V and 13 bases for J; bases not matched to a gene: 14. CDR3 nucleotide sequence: TGTGCCAGCAGCGCAGCCGCTCAAGGGGGCAAGCAGTACTTC. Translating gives CASSAAAQGGKQYF.

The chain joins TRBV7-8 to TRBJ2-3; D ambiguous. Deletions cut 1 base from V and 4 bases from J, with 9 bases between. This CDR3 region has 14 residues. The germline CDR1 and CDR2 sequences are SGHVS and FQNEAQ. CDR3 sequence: CASSLVPGPDTQYF. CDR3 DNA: TGTGCCAGCAGCTTAGTCCCCGGGCCAGATACGCAGTATTTT.

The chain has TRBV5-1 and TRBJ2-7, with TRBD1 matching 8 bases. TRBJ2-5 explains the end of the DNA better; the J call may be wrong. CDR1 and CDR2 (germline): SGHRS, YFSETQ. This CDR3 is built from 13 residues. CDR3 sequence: CAGTLGQEETQYF. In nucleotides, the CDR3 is TGCGCCGGCACCCTGGGACAGGAGGAGACCCAGTACTTC.

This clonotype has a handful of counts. CDR3 protein: CASSPGDRGLEAFF. CDR3 nucleotide sequence: TGTGCCAGCAGTCCGGGGGACAGGGGGCTGGAAGCTTTCTTT. The chain carries TRBV28 and TRBJ1-1; TRBD1 matches at 12 bases. CDR1 and CDR2 from the germline V gene are MDHEN and SYDVKM. V lost 5 bases to trimming and J lost 8 bases; unmatched junction nucleotides: 6. This CDR3 has 14 amino acids.

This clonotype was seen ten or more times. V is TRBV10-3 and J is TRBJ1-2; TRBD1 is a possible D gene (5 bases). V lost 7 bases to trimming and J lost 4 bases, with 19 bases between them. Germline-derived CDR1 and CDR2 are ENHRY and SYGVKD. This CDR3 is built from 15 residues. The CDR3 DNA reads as TGTGCCATCACCAATACGGGACTCAATCCCTATGGCTACACCTTC. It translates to CAITNTGLNPYGYTF.

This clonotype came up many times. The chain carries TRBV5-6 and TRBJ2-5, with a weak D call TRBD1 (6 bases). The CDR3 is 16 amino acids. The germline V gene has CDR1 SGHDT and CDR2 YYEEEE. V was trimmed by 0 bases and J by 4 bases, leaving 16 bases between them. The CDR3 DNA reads TGTGCCAGCAGCTTGGTGTGGGACACAAGTGGAGAGACCCAGTACTTC. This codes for CASSLVWDTSGETQYF.

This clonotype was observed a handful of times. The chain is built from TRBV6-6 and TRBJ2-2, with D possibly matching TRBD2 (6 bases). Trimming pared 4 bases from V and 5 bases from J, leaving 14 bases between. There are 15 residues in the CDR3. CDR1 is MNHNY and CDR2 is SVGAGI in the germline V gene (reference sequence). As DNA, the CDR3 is TGTGCCAGCAGTTCCGTGGGGGGTAGAACCGGGGAGCTGTTTTTT. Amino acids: CASSSVGGRTGELFF.

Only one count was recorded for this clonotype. The CDR3 sequence: CASSPSSGRVPQYF. The CDR3 nucleotides read TGTGCCAGCAGCCCCTCTAGCGGGAGGGTACCCCAGTACTTC. The rearrangement links TRBV13 to TRBJ2-5, with TRBD2 identical over 12 bases. J was trimmed by 9 bases and V by 5 bases; bases with no gene match: 7. Germline CDR1 PRHDT, CDR2 FYEKMQ (reference sequence). The CDR3 has 14 amino acids.

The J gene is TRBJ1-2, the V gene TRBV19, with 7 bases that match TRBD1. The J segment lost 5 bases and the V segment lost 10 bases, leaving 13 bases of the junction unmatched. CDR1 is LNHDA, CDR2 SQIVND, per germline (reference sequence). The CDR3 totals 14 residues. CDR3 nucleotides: TGTGCCACCTTAAGCCCGGGACAGAAGTATGGCTACACCTTC. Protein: CATLSPGQKYGYTF. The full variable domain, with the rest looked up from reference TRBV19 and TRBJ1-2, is DGGITQSPKYLFRKEGQNVTLSCEQNLNHDAMYWYRQDPGQGLRLIYYSQIVNDFQKGDIAEGYSVSREKKESFPLTVTSAQKNPTAFYLCATLSPGQKYGYTFGSGTRLTVV.

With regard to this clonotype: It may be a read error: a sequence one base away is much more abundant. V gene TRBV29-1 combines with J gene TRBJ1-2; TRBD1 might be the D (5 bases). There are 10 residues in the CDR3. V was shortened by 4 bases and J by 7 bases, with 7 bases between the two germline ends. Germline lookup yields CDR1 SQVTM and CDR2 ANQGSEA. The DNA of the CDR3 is TGCAGCGTTGGTCAGGGTGGCTACACCTTC. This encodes CSVGQGGYTF.

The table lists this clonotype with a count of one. CDR3 amino acids: CASAGQPKSGYTF. The DNA for the CDR3 is TGTGCCAGTGCTGGACAGCCAAAGTCAGGCTACACCTTC. This sequence joins TRBV7-3 and TRBJ1-2, with D maybe TRBD1 (6 bases). In germline, CDR1 is SGHTA, CDR2 FQGTGA. The CDR3 consists of 13 residues. Trimming stripped 9 bases from V and 8 bases from J, with 19 bases between.

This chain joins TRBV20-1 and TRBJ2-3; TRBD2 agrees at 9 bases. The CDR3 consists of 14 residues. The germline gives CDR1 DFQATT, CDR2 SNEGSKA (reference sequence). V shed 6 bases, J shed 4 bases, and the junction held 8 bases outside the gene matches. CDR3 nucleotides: TGCAGTGCCCCGGTTAGCGGGGGATCAGATACGCAGTATTTT. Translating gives CSAPVSGGSDTQYF.

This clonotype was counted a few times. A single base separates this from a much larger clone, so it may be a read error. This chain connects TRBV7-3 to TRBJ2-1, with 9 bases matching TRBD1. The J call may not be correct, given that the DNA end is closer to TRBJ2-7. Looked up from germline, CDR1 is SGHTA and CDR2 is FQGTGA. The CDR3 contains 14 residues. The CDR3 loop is CASARDRANNEQYF. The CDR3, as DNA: TGTGCCAGCGCCCGGGACAGGGCGAACAATGAGCAGTACTTC.

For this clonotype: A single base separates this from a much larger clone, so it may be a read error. CDR3 region: CASSLSWGASNIQHF. In nucleotides, the CDR3 is TGTGCCAGCAGCTTAAGCTGGGGGGCCTCGAACATTCAGCACTTC. V is TRBV7-2 and J is TRBJ2-4; the D gene could be TRBD1 or TRBD2 (6 bases each). CDR3 length: 15 amino acids. In germline, CDR1 is SGHTA, CDR2 FQGNSA.

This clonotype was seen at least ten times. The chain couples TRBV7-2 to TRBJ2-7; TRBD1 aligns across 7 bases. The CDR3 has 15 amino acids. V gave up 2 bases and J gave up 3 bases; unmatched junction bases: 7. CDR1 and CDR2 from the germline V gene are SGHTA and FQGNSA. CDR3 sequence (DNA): TGTGCCAGCAGCTTAAACCCGGGACAGAGCTACGAGCAGTACTTC. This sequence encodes CASSLNPGQSYEQYF.

In nucleotides, the CDR3 is TGCAGTGCTAGGCGTGTAGCTACTGGACTAGCGTCACGGGAGGTCAACAATGAGCAGTTCTTC. This sequence encodes CSARRVATGLASREVNNEQFF. V is TRBV20-1 and J is TRBJ2-1; 9 bases fit TRBD2. In germline, CDR1 is DFQATT, CDR2 SNEGSKA (reference sequence). The CDR3 is 21 residues long. V dropped 3 bases and J dropped 5; count of bases not matched to a gene: 26.

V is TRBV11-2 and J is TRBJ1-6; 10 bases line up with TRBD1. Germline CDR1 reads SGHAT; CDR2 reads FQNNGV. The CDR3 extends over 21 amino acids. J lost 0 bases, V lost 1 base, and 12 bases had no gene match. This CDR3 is CASSLVSGDRGLSSYNSPLHF. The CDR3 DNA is TGTGCCAGCAGCTTAGTATCGGGGGACAGGGGACTGAGCTCCTATAATTCACCCCTCCACTTT.

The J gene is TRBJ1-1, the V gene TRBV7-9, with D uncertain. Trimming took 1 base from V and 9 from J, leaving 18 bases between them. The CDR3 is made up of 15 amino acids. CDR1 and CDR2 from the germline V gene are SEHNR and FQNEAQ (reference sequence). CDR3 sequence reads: CASSLEVAESSKAFF. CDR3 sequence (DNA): TGTGCCAGCAGCTTAGAAGTCGCAGAAAGCTCGAAAGCTTTCTTT.

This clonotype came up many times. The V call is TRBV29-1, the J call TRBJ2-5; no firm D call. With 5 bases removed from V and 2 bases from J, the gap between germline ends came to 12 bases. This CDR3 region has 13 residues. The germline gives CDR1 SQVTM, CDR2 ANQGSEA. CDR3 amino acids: CSVRLVVQETQYF. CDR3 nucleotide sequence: TGCAGCGTTCGGTTGGTAGTGCAAGAGACCCAGTACTTC.

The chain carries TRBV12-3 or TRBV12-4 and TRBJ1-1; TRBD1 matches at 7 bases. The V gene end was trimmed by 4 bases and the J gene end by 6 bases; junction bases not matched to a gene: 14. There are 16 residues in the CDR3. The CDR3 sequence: CASSSPGRTGGAEAFF. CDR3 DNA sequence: TGTGCCAGCAGTTCCCCCGGCCGGACAGGAGGGGCTGAAGCTTTCTTT.

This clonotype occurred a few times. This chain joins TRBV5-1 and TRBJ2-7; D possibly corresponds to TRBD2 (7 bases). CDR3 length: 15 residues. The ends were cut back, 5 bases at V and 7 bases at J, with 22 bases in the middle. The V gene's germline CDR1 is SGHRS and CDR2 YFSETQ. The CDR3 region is CASSPPGGLYNEQYF. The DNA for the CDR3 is TGCGCCAGCAGTCCGCCGGGGGGCCTCTACAATGAGCAGTACTTC.

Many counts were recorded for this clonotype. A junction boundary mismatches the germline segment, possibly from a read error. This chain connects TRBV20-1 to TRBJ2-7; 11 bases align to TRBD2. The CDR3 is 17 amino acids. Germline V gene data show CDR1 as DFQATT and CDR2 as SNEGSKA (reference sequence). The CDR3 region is CSPSGLAGGLSSYEQYF. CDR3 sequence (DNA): TGCAGTCCTAGTGGTCTAGCGGGGGGCTTAAGCTCCTACGAGCAGTACTTC.

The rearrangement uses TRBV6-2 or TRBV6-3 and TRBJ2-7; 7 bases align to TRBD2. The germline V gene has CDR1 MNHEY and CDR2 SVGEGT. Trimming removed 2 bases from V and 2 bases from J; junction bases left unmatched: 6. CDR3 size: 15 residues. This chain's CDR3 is CASSYQTGGPYEQYF. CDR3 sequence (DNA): TGTGCCAGCAGTTACCAAACGGGAGGCCCCTACGAGCAGTACTTC.

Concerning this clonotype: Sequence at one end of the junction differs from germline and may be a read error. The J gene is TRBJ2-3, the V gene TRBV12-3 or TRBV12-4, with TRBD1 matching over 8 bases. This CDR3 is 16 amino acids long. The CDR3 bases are TGCGCCAGCAGTGCCCCGGGCAGGGGGCTCGCAGATATGCAGTATTTT. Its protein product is CASSAPGRGLADMQYF.

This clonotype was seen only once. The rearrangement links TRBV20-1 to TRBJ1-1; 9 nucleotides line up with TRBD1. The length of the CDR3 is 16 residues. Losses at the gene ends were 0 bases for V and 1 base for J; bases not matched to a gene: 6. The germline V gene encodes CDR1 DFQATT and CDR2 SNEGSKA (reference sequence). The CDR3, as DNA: TGCAGTGCTAGAGATATTGCGACAGGGGGGAACACTGAAGCTTTCTTT. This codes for CSARDIATGGNTEAFF.

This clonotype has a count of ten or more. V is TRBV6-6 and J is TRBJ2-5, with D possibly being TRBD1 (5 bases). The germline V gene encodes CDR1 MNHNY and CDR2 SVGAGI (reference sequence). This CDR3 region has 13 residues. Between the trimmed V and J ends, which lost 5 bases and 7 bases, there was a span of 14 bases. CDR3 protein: CASSGGQEGTQYF. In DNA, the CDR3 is TGTGCCAGCAGTGGCGGACAAGAAGGGACCCAGTACTTC.